Detailed here is one T cell receptor beta chain. This specimen comes from a study of glioma-infiltrating T cells after dendritic cell vaccination. Time point given: after dendritic cell vaccination, including at tumor progression/relapse. Germline V lookup: CDR1 LGHNA, CDR2 YSLEER. The CDR3 is 14 amino acids. V lost 1 base and J 8 bases, leaving 14 bases between the germline ends. The protocol was immunoSEQ multiplex PCR, while the TCRdb copy is restricted to in-frame clones and leaves out a portion. Of about 65,000 clones in the sample, around nine tenths were seen once. The clonotype was recovered from a human donor with glioblastoma. The sequencing used blood, collected after dendritic cell vaccination. The genes are TRBV4-3 and TRBJ1-2; D is ambiguous. CDR3 in DNA: TGCGCCAGCAGCCAAGCTCTGGGAGGGAGAGGCTACACCTTC. Its translation is CASSQALGGRGYTF.